These 26 T cell receptor beta chains share one sample of origin, sequenced in a study of T cells in Graves' hyperthyroidism and ophthalmopathy (dated by TCRdb to between 2018 and 2021). To prepare the library, multiplex PCR was applied. Data came from an Illumina HiSeq 2000. TCR beta CDR3 regions were amplified from RNA transcripts. For the first round of RT-PCR on the TCR CDR3, the HTBI primer set was used together with the Qiagen OneStep RT-PCR kit. The public reads were reanalyzed by TCRdb: fastp trimming at Q25, MiXCR alignment, in-frame beta chains only. Merged by CDR3 protein, the rows form single entries marked with the most common genes and DNA. The sample data list 500,000 to 600,000 distinct CDR3 sequences, and 46% of these were observed just once. 15% to 20% of the sample is in the top ten clones. Sequencing was done on a sample of peripheral blood or thyroid tissue (not recorded which). The receptors were sampled from an adult woman with Graves' disease, either hyperthyroidism or ophthalmopathy (not recorded which).

In DNA, the CDR3 is TGCAGCGTTCACTGGGGGCCGGTGACCCAGTACTTC. It encodes CSVHWGPVTQYF. The gene calls are TRBV29-1 and TRBJ2-5; possible D gene TRBD1, 6 bases. Trimming left V 5 bases short and J 7 bases short, with 14 bases between. Germline V gene sequence: CDR1 SQVTM, CDR2 ANQGSEA. The CDR3 extends over 12 amino acids.

This clonotype occurred a few times. The chain is built from TRBV24-1 and TRBJ2-5; D unclear. The CDR3 covers 16 residues. V gave up 4 bases and J gave up 2 bases, with 16 bases separating them. The germline CDR1 and CDR2 sequences are KGHDR and SFDVKD. In DNA form, the CDR3 reads TGTGCCACCAGTGAGTACCGCTATCCGGAGCAAGAGACCCAGTACTTC. It specifies CATSEYRYPEQETQYF.

This clonotype was counted many times. The chain links TRBV4-1 to TRBJ2-6; perhaps D is TRBD1 or TRBD2 (6 bases each). The CDR3 runs 20 residues. Trimming left V 3 bases short and J 2 bases short, with 23 bases between. Germline V CDR1 and CDR2: MGHRA, YSYEKL. The CDR3 bases are TGCGCCAGCAGCCATGACCCGGCAGCCCGGAGGGGGACTGGGGCCAACGTCCTGACTTTC. As protein: CASSHDPAARRGTGANVLTF.

Comment on this clonotype: A read error may be the cause here, since a much bigger clone is one base away. CDR3 DNA sequence: TGTACCAGCAGTTACTCATTGGGGAACACTGAAGCTTTCTTT. As protein: CTSSYSLGNTEAFF. This chain links TRBV6-5 with TRBJ1-1; D is uncertain. This CDR3 contains 14 residues. Germline V CDR1 and CDR2: MNHEY, SVGAGI.

This clonotype was detected ten times or more. The chain links TRBV24-1 to TRBJ2-2; maybe TRBD1 (5 bases). Trimming stripped 4 bases from V and 6 bases from J, with 23 bases between. CDR1 KGHDR and CDR2 SFDVKD come from the germline V gene. The CDR3 has 18 amino acids. The CDR3 bases are TGTGCCACCAGTGAGCATAAACCCCTGCAGGGTTTTGCCGGGGAGCTGTTTTTT. Residues: CATSEHKPLQGFAGELFF.

The chain links TRBV2 to TRBJ1-5; 8 bases fit TRBD1. Looked up from germline, CDR1 is SNHLY and CDR2 is FYNNEI. This CDR3 has 14 amino acids. V dropped 5 bases and J dropped 4; count of bases not matched to a gene: 4. DNA for the CDR3: TGTGCCAGCAGTTCAGGGGGCTGGAATCAGCCCCAGCATTTT. Residues: CASSSGGWNQPQHF. The variable domain in full, completed from reference TRBV2 and TRBJ1-5, reads EPEVTQTPSHQVTQMGQEVILRCVPISNHLYFYWYRQILGQKVEFLVSFYNNEISEKSEIFDDQFSVERPDGSNFTLKIRSTKLEDSAMYFCASSSGGWNQPQHFGDGTRLSIL.

This clonotype was detected ten times or more. The rearrangement uses TRBV4-1 and TRBJ2-7; 10 nucleotides align to TRBD2. The CDR3 extends over 15 amino acids. With V trimmed by 3 bases and J by 7 bases, 9 bases remained unmatched. CDR1 is MGHRA, CDR2 YSYEKL, per germline. The CDR3 spells CASSHSPGLASEQYF. In nucleotides, the CDR3 is TGCGCCAGCAGCCATTCACCGGGACTAGCGTCAGAGCAGTACTTC.

This clonotype has at least ten counts. The V and J genes are TRBV7-9 and TRBJ2-2; D possibly corresponds to TRBD1 (6 bases). V was shortened by 8 bases and J by 4 bases, with 11 bases between the two germline ends. This CDR3 region has 13 residues. Germline CDR1 is SEHNR and CDR2 is FQNEAQ (reference sequence). CDR3 protein: CASEGVFTGELFF. In nucleotides, the CDR3 is TGTGCCAGCGAGGGGGTTTTCACCGGGGAGCTGTTTTTT.

There are many counts of this clonotype. CDR3 sequence: CSARDRTYSNQPQHF. As DNA, the CDR3 is TGCAGTGCTAGAGACCGGACCTATAGCAATCAGCCCCAGCATTTT. This chain connects TRBV20-1 to TRBJ1-5; D unresolved. The V end lost 0 bases, the J end lost 0 bases, and 9 bases lay between the germline ends. CDR3 size: 15 residues. The germline gives CDR1 DFQATT, CDR2 SNEGSKA (reference sequence).

In regard to this clonotype: At one of its ends the junction is not consistent with the germline gene, which may arise from a read error. The V gene is TRBV7-7, the J gene TRBJ2-2; TRBD2 matches 7 bases. Germline CDR1 is SSHAT and CDR2 is FNYEAQ (reference sequence). The CDR3 length is 16 residues. In nucleotides, the CDR3 is TGTGCTAGCAGCCGGGGCGGACTAGTCAGGACCGGGGAGCTGTTTTTT. This sequence encodes CASSRGGLVRTGELFF.

In its sample, this clonotype was seen many times. The chain carries TRBV20-1 and TRBJ2-2; D is unclear. Germline V gene data show CDR1 as DFQATT and CDR2 as SNEGSKA (reference sequence). The CDR3 length is 12 residues. The V end lost 6 bases, the J end lost 7 bases, and 12 bases lay between the germline ends. CDR3 DNA sequence: TGCAGTGCCCGAGAGGTGGGCGGGGAGCTGTTTTTT. This translates into CSAREVGGELFF.

This chain links TRBV15 with TRBJ2-7; tentative D call: TRBD2 (5 bases). The CDR3 totals 14 residues. Trimming cost V 0 bases and J 1 base, with 7 bases left between them. In germline, CDR1 is LNHNV, CDR2 YYDKDF (reference sequence). The CDR3: CATSRDEGSYEQYF. CDR3 coding DNA: TGTGCCACCAGCAGAGATGAGGGATCCTACGAGCAGTACTTC. Combining the CDR3 with reference TRBV15 and TRBJ2-7 gives the whole variable domain DAMVIQNPRYQVTQFGKPVTLSCSQTLNHNVMYWYQQKSSQAPKLLFHYYDKDFNNEADTPDNFQSRRPNTSFCFLDIRSPGLGDTAMYLCATSRDEGSYEQYFGPGTRLTVT.

This clonotype occurred a few times. The chain uses TRBV20-1 and TRBJ2-5, with D perhaps given as TRBD1 or TRBD2 (6 bases each). The CDR3 totals 12 residues. The germline gives CDR1 DFQATT, CDR2 SNEGSKA (reference sequence). Trimming shortened V by 4 bases and J by 6 bases, and 12 bases separated the two germline ends. The CDR3 is CSAKEGGKTQYF. In DNA, the CDR3 is TGCAGTGCTAAGGAGGGGGGTAAGACCCAGTACTTC.

This clonotype appeared once. The chain is built from TRBV7-6 and TRBJ2-1; possible D gene TRBD1, 6 bases. The V and J ends lost 4 bases and 0 bases respectively, with 13 bases between them. This CDR3 has 16 amino acids. The germline CDR1 and CDR2 sequences are SGHVS and FNYEAQ. This CDR3 reads CASSSFGRGSYNEQFF. CDR3 bases: TGTGCCAGCAGCTCATTCGGCAGGGGCTCCTACAATGAGCAGTTCTTC.

This clonotype was observed a handful of times. The rearrangement uses TRBV20-1 and TRBJ2-5; TRBD1 matches at 11 bases. The CDR3 has 13 amino acids. Germline CDR1 is DFQATT and CDR2 is SNEGSKA (reference sequence). V lost 6 bases to trimming and J lost 4 bases; unmatched junction nucleotides: 4. The CDR3: CSATGTGGETQYF. The CDR3 bases are TGCAGTGCGACCGGGACAGGGGGAGAGACCCAGTACTTC.

The CDR3 DNA reads TGTGCCAGCAGTTATACTAGCAGAACAGACTATGGCTACACCTTC. Amino acid sequence: CASSYTSRTDYGYTF. The chain uses TRBV6-5 and TRBJ1-2; no clear D gene. V lost 3 bases to trimming and J lost 3 bases, with 14 bases between them. CDR1 and CDR2 from the germline V gene are MNHEY and SVGAGI. The CDR3 loop spans 15 amino acids.

This clonotype was detected only once. This may stem from a read error, because a much larger clone lies one nucleotide away. This chain links TRBV6-2 or TRBV6-3 with TRBJ1-1; D is uncertain. V lost 0 bases, J lost 13 bases, and 15 bases lay in between. CDR3 length equals 13 residues. Germline-derived CDR1 and CDR2 are MNHEY and SVGEGT. Written as DNA, the CDR3 is TGTGCCAGCAGTTACTCGAAGGGTCGGCAAGTTTTCTTT. Its translation: CASSYSKGRQVFF.

The table lists this clonotype with many counts. The chain joins TRBV7-3 to TRBJ2-2; no definite D call. Deletions cut 5 bases from V and 7 bases from J, with 5 bases between. CDR3 length: 11 amino acids. CDR1 and CDR2 (germline): SGHTA, FQGTGA. CDR3 sequence reads: CASSHGGELFF. CDR3 DNA sequence: TGTGCCAGCAGCCACGGCGGGGAGCTGTTTTTT.

A few counts support this clonotype. V gene TRBV6-4 combines with J gene TRBJ1-6; D is possibly TRBD1 (6 bases). V lost 0 bases, J lost 7 bases, and 13 bases lay in between. Germline V CDR1 and CDR2: MRHNA, SNTAGT. The CDR3 runs 16 residues. The CDR3 nucleotides read TGTGCCAGCAGTGACTCGACGGGGGGCTCGAATTCACCCCTCCACTTT. It is translated as CASSDSTGGSNSPLHF.

This clonotype was observed many times. This chain connects TRBV29-1 to TRBJ1-1; 10 bases are shared with TRBD1. CDR3 length: 16 residues. The V gene end was trimmed by 7 bases and the J gene end by 0 bases; junction bases not matched to a gene: 11. Germline values: CDR1 SQVTM, CDR2 ANQGSEA. CDR3 bases: TGCAGCGCGTTCGAGAGGGACAGGGGAATGAACACTGAAGCTTTCTTT. The encoded protein is CSAFERDRGMNTEAFF. The complete variable domain, with remaining parts taken from reference TRBV29-1 and TRBJ1-1, reads SAVISQKPSRDICQRGTSLTIQCQVDSQVTMMFWYRQQPGQSLTLIATANQGSEATYESGFVIDKFPISRPNLTFSTLTVSNMSPEDSSIYLCSAFERDRGMNTEAFFGQGTRLTVV.

V and J are TRBV2 and TRBJ2-5, with D unclear. Germline assignment: CDR1 SNHLY and CDR2 FYNNEI. The CDR3 has 12 amino acids. Trimming removed 5 bases at V and 9 bases at J, with 13 bases between. The CDR3 nucleotides read TGTGCCAGCAGTTCGAATCCTGAGCCCCAGTACTTC. Encoded protein: CASSSNPEPQYF.

The chain carries TRBV28 and TRBJ1-1, with D possibly TRBD1 on 6 matching bases. Germline values: CDR1 MDHEN, CDR2 SYDVKM. CDR3 length equals 18 residues. Trimming cost V 3 bases and J 5 bases, with 25 bases left between them. CDR3 region: CASSFLRFEDSRRTEAFF. The CDR3 DNA is TGTGCCAGCAGTTTTCTTAGGTTTGAGGACAGTCGGAGGACTGAAGCTTTCTTT.

This clonotype appeared many times. The chain employs TRBV6-1 and TRBJ1-3; D gene uncertain. The CDR3 consists of 14 residues. In germline, CDR1 is MNHNS, CDR2 SASEGT. V was clipped by 5 bases and J by 0 bases, with 8 bases between them. The CDR3 loop is CASSRDHSGNTIYF. The DNA for the CDR3 is TGTGCCAGCAGTCGAGACCACTCTGGAAACACCATATATTTT.

This clonotype appeared many times. This chain connects TRBV20-1 to TRBJ2-5; a weak D match, TRBD2 (5 bases). The CDR3 consists of 13 residues. Trimming took off 3 bases at V and 5 bases at J, with 13 bases between the two ends. Germline-derived CDR1 and CDR2 are DFQATT and SNEGSKA (reference sequence). In DNA form, the CDR3 reads TGCAGTGCTAGTCAGGCGGGTGGGGAGACCCAGTACTTC. The encoded protein is CSASQAGGETQYF.

This clonotype was recorded many times. The chain uses TRBV5-1 and TRBJ2-7; D not resolved. CDR1 is SGHRS, CDR2 YFSETQ, per germline. V was clipped by 0 bases and J by 5 bases, with 9 bases between them. The CDR3 contains 13 residues. CDR3 sequence reads: CASSLGPENEQYF. CDR3 DNA sequence: TGCGCCAGCAGCTTGGGACCTGAAAACGAGCAGTACTTC.

The chain carries TRBV9 and TRBJ2-7; 10 nucleotides align to TRBD2. The V and J ends lost 5 bases and 6 bases, in that order; junction bases with no gene match: 11. CDR3 size: 15 residues. Germline V gene data show CDR1 as SGDLS and CDR2 as YYNGEE. The CDR3 protein is CASSARLAGVSEQYF. CDR3 DNA sequence: TGTGCCAGCAGTGCTAGACTAGCGGGTGTCTCCGAGCAGTACTTC.